The clone carrying this T cell receptor (beta chain) is judged medium-sized. The entry originates in a study of HIV-infected patients and healthy controls. cDNA was made from approximately 500 ng RNA using alpha and beta constant primers. Each of the alpha and beta chains got its own library through chain-specific third strand synthesis with indices. The cDNA received a 5' RACE adapter containing a random hexamer plus an SP2 sequencing primer site. Using its own MiXCR run on the 5' RACE reads, TCRdb lists one record per CDR3 protein. The sample has over 3,500 distinct CDR3 sequences; about 14% are singletons. The germline V gene has CDR1 MGHDK and CDR2 SYGVNS. The CDR3 loop spans 12 amino acids. Trimming left V 6 bases short and J 7 bases short, with 13 bases between. All unsorted peripheral T cells were captured because whole blood was used without fractionation.

The material was blood, obtained before antiretroviral therapy. The TCR comes from an adult with HIV infection. The chain recombines TRBV25-1 with TRBJ2-7; D ambiguous. As DNA, the CDR3 is TGTGCCAGCAGCATGTTAGGAAGGGAGCAGTACTTC. It codes for CASSMLGREQYF.